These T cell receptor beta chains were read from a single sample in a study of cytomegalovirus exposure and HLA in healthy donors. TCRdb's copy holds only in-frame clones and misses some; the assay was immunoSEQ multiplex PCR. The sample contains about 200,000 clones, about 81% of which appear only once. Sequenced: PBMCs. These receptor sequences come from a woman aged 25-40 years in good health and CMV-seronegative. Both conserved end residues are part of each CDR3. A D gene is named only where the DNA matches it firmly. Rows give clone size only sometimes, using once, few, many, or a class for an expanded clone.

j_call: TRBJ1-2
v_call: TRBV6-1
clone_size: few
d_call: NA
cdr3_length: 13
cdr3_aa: CASSELELYGYTF
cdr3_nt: TGTGCCAGCAGTGAACTAGAGTTGTATGGCTACACCTTC

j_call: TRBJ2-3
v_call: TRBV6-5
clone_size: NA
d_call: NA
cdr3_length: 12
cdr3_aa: CASSYNSDTQYF
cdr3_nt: TGTGCCAGCAGTTACAACTCAGATACGCAGTATTTT

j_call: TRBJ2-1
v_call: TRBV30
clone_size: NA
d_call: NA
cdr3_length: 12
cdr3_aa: CAWSEAANEQFF
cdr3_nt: TGTGCCTGGAGTGAAGCTGCCAATGAGCAGTTCTTC

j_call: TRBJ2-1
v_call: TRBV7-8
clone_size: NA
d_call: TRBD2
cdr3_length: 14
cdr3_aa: CASSGREAWGEQFF
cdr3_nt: TGTGCCAGCAGCGGCCGGGAGGCTTGGGGTGAGCAGTTCTTC

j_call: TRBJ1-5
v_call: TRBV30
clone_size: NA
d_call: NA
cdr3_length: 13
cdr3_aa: CAWGGQADQPQHF
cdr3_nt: TGTGCCTGGGGGGGCCAGGCTGATCAGCCCCAGCATTTT

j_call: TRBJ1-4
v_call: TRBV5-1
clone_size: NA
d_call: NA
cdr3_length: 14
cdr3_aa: CASRVQGTNEKLFF
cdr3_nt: TGCGCCAGCAGAGTACAGGGAACAAATGAAAAACTGTTTTTT

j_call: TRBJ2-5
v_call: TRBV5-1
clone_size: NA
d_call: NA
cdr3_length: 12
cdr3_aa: CASSSGLETQYF
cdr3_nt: TGCGCCAGCAGCTCGGGGTTGGAGACCCAGTACTTC

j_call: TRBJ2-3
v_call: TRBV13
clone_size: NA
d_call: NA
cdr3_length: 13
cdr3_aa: CASGRWSTDTQYF
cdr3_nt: TGTGCCAGCGGTAGGTGGAGTACAGATACGCAGTATTTT

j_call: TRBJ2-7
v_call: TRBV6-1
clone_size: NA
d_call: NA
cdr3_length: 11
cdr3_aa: CASSEINEQYF
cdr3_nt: TGTGCCAGCAGTGAAATAAACGAGCAGTACTTC

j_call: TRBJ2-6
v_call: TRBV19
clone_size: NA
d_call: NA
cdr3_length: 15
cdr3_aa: CASSRVSSGANVLTF
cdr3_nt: TGTGCCAGTAGTCGGGTAAGCTCTGGGGCCAACGTCCTGACTTTC

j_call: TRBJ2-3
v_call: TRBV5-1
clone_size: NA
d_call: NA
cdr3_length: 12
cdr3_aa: CASSPTTDTQYF
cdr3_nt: TGCGCCAGCAGCCCGACTACAGATACGCAGTATTTT

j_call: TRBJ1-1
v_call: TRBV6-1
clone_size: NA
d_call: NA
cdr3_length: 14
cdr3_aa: CASRLQEGLSEAFF
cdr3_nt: TGTGCCAGCAGGCTACAGGAGGGGTTGTCTGAAGCTTTCTTT

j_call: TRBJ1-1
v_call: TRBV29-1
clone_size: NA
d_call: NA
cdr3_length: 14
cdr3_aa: CSVVGQYMNTEAFF
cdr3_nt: TGCAGCGTTGTAGGACAGTACATGAACACTGAAGCTTTCTTT

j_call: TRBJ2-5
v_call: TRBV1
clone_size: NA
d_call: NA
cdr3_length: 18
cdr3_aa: CTSSQVFGTKRGGETQYF
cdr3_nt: TGCACCAGCAGCCAAGTCTTCGGGACTAAGCGGGGAGGAGAGACCCAGTACTTC

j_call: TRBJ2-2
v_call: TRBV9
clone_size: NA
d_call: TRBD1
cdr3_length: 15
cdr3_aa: CASSVDRGQGGELFF
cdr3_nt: TGTGCCAGCAGCGTGGACAGGGGGCAGGGTGGGGAGCTGTTTTTT

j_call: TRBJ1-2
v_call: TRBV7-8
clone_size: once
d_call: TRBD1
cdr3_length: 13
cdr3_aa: CASSGGTGHGYTF
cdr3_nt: TGTGCCAGCAGCGGAGGGACAGGGCATGGCTACACCTTC

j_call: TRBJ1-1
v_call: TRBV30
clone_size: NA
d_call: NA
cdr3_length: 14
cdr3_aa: CAWSDLSGDTEAFF
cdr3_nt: TGTGCCTGGAGTGATTTATCAGGGGACACTGAAGCTTTCTTT

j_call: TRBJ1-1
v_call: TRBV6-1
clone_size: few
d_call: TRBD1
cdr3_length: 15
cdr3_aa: CASSEDQGANTEAFF
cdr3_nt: TGTGCCAGCAGTGAAGATCAGGGGGCGAACACTGAAGCTTTCTTT

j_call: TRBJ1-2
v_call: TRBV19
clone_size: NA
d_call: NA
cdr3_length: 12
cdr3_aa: CASSIASYGYTF
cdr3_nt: TGTGCCAGTAGTATCGCCAGCTATGGCTACACCTTC

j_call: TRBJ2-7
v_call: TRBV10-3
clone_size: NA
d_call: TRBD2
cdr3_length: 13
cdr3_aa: CAIMDAGAYEQYF
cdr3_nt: TGTGCCATCATGGACGCGGGGGCCTACGAGCAGTACTTC

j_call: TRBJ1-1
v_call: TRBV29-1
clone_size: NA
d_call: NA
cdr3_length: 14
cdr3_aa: CSVEMGGELGKAFF
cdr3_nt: TGCAGCGTTGAGATGGGGGGAGAGCTTGGAAAAGCTTTCTTT

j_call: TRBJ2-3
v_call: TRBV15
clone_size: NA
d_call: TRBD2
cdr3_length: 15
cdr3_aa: CATSGSGGRADTQYF
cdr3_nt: TGTGCCACCAGCGGGAGCGGGGGGCGGGCAGATACGCAGTATTTT

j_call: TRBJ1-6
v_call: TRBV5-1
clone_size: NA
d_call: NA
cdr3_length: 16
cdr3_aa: CASSPSGRGGNSPLHF
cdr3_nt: TGCGCCAGCAGCCCTTCTGGTCGGGGGGGTAATTCACCCCTCCACTTT

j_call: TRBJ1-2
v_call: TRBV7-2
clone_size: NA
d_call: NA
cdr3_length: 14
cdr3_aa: CASSLQTENYGYTF
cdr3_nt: TGTGCCAGCAGCCTGCAGACAGAGAACTATGGCTACACCTTC

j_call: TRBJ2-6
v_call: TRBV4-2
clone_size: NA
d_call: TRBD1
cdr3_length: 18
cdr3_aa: CASSQLGQGPSGANVLTF
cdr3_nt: TGTGCCAGCAGCCAACTCGGACAGGGTCCCTCTGGGGCCAACGTCCTGACTTTC

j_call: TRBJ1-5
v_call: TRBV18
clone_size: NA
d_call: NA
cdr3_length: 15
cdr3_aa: CASSQGHRNNQPQHF
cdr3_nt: TGTGCCAGCTCACAGGGACACAGAAACAATCAGCCCCAGCATTTT

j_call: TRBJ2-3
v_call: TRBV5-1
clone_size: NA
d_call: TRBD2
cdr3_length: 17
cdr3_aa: CASSLGLAGDGLDTQYF
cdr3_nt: TGCGCCAGCAGCTTGGGACTAGCGGGGGATGGCCTGGATACGCAGTATTTT

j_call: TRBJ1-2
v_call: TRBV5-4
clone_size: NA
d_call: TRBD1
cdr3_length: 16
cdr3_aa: CASSFGTGTSVYGYTF
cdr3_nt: TGTGCCAGCAGCTTTGGGACAGGTACATCGGTATATGGCTACACCTTC

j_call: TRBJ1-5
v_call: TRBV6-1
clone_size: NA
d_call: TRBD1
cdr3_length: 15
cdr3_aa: CASSSQGASNQPQHF
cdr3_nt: TGTGCCAGCAGTTCACAGGGGGCAAGCAATCAGCCCCAGCATTTT

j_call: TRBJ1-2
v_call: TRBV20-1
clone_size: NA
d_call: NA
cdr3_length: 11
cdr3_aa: CSAGGDRGYTF
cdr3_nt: TGCAGTGCTGGGGGGGACCGTGGCTACACCTTC

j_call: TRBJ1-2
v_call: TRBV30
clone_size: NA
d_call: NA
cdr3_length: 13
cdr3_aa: CAWSVGDSYGYTF
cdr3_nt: TGTGCCTGGAGTGTTGGAGACTCGTATGGCTACACCTTC

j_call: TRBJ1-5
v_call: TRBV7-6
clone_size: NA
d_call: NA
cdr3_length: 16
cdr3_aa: CASSLAGGGSNQPQHF
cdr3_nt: TGTGCCAGCAGCTTAGCGGGAGGAGGTAGCAATCAGCCCCAGCATTTT

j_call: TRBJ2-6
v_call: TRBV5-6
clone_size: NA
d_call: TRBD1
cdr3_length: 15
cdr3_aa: CASSTGVSGANVLTF
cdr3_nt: TGTGCCAGCAGTACAGGGGTGTCTGGGGCCAACGTCCTGACTTTC

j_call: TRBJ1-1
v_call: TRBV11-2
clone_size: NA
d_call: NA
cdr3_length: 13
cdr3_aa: CASSRSENTEAFF
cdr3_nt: TGTGCCAGCAGCCGTTCAGAGAACACTGAAGCTTTCTTT

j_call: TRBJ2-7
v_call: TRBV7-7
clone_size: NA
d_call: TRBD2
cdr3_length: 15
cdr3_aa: CASSVMSGSVYEQYF
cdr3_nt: TGTGCCAGCAGCGTAATGAGCGGGAGCGTCTACGAGCAGTACTTC

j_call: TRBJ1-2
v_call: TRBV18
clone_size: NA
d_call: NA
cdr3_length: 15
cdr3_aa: CASSPPGQPNYGYTF
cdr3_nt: TGTGCCAGCTCACCACCGGGGCAGCCAAACTATGGCTACACCTTC

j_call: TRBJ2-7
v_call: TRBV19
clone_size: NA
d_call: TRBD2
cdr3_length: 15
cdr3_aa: CASSPERGNSYEQYF
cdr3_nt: TGTGCCAGTAGTCCAGAGCGGGGAAACTCCTACGAGCAGTACTTC